This T cell receptor beta chain was sequenced for a study of cytomegalovirus exposure and HLA in healthy donors. The CDR3 spans 14 residues. Trimming removed 0 bases from V and 2 bases from J, with 7 bases in between. From germline, CDR1 is SGHNT and CDR2 YENEEA. Whole-study results and caveats: Altogether, some 170 TCR beta chains were recorded as cytomegalovirus-associated. Earlier findings revealed that most TCR beta V segments proved productive either about 90% or about 30% of the time. The authors later found HLA-associated TCR beta chains more clonally expanded than equally common others. The dataset shows that most TCR sequences were rare, while some public TCRs occurred in many donors.

Comment on this clone: Antigen unknown.

Vbeta (60) and Jbeta (13) primers were used in the PCR. Repertoires were generated with immunoSEQ multiplex PCR, while TCRdb's copy carries only in-frame clones and drops some. The table shows roughly 110,000 clones, with around three quarters occurring only once. This sequence originates from a young woman in good health and CMV-seropositive. The sequenced sample consisted of PBMCs. V is TRBV11-3 and J is TRBJ1-1; D ambiguous. The CDR3 coding sequence is TGTGCCAGCAGCTTAGATCGAGGAAACACTGAAGCTTTCTTT. This sequence encodes CASSLDRGNTEAFF. Based on the CDR3 plus reference TRBV11-3 and TRBJ1-1, the full variable domain is EAGVVQSPRYKIIEKKQPVAFWCNPISGHNTLYWYLQNLGQGPELLIRYENEEAVDDSQLPKDRFSAERLKGVDSTLKIQPAELGDSAVYLCASSLDRGNTEAFFGQGTRLTVV.